This T cell receptor beta chain is drawn from a study of shared clonotypes between healthy human individuals. Study-level information: In total, the donors were two women and three men aged 18 to 49.

General study points: The generation probabilities recorded for non-shared clonotypes fell below those of clonotypes shared by all four donors.

Deep-level running was used for the assay. TCRdb's table, derived via immunoSEQ multiplex PCR, lists solely in-frame clones and lacks some. The sample carries some 380,000 clones, just over 95% recorded once. The CDR3 contains 15 residues. Trimming stripped 3 bases from V and 0 bases from J, with 11 bases between. Germline V gene data show CDR1 as SGHTA and CDR2 as FQGNSA. Concerning this clone: What it recognizes is unknown.

The chain couples TRBV7-2 to TRBJ1-1; unclear D gene. The sample consisted of memory CD8+ T cells sorted from blood. The subset is: CD45RO+ cells pooled with CCR7-negative TemRA cells. The origin of this receptor is a man aged 25 to 40 in good health. The CDR3 loop reads CASSFYGIMNTEAFF. CDR3 coding DNA: TGTGCCAGCAGCTTCTACGGGATCATGAACACTGAAGCTTTCTTT.